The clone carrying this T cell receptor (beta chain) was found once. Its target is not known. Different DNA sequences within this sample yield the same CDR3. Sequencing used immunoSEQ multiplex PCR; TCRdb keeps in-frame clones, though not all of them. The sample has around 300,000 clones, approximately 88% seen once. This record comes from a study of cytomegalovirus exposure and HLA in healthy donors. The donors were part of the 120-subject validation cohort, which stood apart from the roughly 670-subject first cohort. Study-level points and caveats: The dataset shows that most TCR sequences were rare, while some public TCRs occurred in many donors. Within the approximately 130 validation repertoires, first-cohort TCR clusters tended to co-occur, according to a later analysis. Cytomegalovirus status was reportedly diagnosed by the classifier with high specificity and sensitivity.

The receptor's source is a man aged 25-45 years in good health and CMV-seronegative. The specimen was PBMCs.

Written as DNA, the CDR3 is TGTGCCAGCAGCTTTGGAGGAGAGTCCTACGAGCAGTACTTC. This encodes CASSFGGESYEQYF. This sequence joins TRBV7-9 and TRBJ2-7; D is possibly TRBD2 (5 bases). Germline CDR1 and CDR2: SEHNR and FQNEAQ (reference sequence). This CDR3 region has 14 residues. The ends were cut back, 3 bases at V and 1 base at J, with 10 bases in the middle.